These 24 T cell receptor beta chains came from one sample sequenced in a study of CD4 T cells in relation to SARS-CoV-2 and coronaviruses. Clones were sequenced by immunoSEQ multiplex PCR, and TCRdb holds only the in-frame ones, with some missing. The table includes 37,000 or so clones, approximately 85% detected once. The sequenced sample was memory CD4+ T cells from PBMCs. All receptors derive from an adult with COVID-19.

V is TRBV2 and J is TRBJ2-7, with D possibly matching TRBD2 (5 bases). In germline, CDR1 is SNHLY, CDR2 FYNNEI. This CDR3 region has 11 residues. V lost 8 bases and J 6 bases, leaving 11 bases between the germline ends. The CDR3 DNA follows: TGTGCCAGCGGTTTTGGAGGCGAGCAGTACTTC. This sequence encodes CASGFGGEQYF.

This clone was counted a few times. This chain connects TRBV7-3 to TRBJ2-1; no definite D call. Germline V lookup: CDR1 SGHTA, CDR2 FQGTGA. CDR3 size: 13 residues. The V and J ends lost 5 bases and 6 bases respectively, with 11 bases between them. This chain's CDR3 is CASSRSPGNEQFF. In DNA form, the CDR3 reads TGTGCCAGCAGCAGGTCCCCGGGCAATGAGCAGTTCTTC.

V and J are TRBV7-9 and TRBJ1-3, with a weak D call TRBD1 (5 bases). CDR1 and CDR2 from the germline V gene are SEHNR and FQNEAQ (reference sequence). V lost 11 bases to trimming and J lost 6 bases, with 17 bases between them. The CDR3 consists of 13 residues. The CDR3 loop is CAAKRGVENTIYF. For the CDR3, the DNA is TGTGCCGCCAAGCGGGGCGTGGAAAACACCATATATTTT.

This chain connects TRBV20-1 to TRBJ2-7; 7 positions agree with TRBD2. With V trimmed by 5 bases and J by 0 bases, 10 bases remained unmatched. Germline CDR1 reads DFQATT; CDR2 reads SNEGSKA (reference sequence). This CDR3 has 15 amino acids. CDR3 sequence reads: CSAGGGGASSYEQYF. CDR3 bases: TGCAGTGCTGGTGGGGGAGGGGCTTCCTCCTACGAGCAGTACTTC.

This clone has a single count. The rearrangement uses TRBV5-4 and TRBJ2-3; no firm D call. Trimming cost V 4 bases and J 5 bases, with 11 bases left between them. The CDR3 covers 13 residues. Germline V gene data show CDR1 as SGHNT and CDR2 as YYREEE (reference sequence). The CDR3 nucleotides read TGTGCCAGCAGCCTCCGAGGTGAAGATACGCAGTATTTT. Translating gives CASSLRGEDTQYF.

This chain links TRBV19 with TRBJ2-1; 10 bases fit TRBD2. Germline V CDR1 and CDR2: LNHDA, SQIVND (reference sequence). V lost 6 bases, J lost 0 bases, and 14 bases stayed unmatched. This CDR3 has 19 amino acids. In nucleotides, the CDR3 is TGTGCCAGTAGCTCCTCTAGCGGGAGTTTCTTTAGCTCCTACAATGAGCAGTTCTTC. It specifies CASSSSSGSFFSSYNEQFF. Together with reference TRBV19 and TRBJ2-1, the CDR3 gives the full variable domain: DGGITQSPKYLFRKEGQNVTLSCEQNLNHDAMYWYRQDPGQGLRLIYYSQIVNDFQKGDIAEGYSVSREKKESFPLTVTSAQKNPTAFYLCASSSSSGSFFSSYNEQFFGPGTRLTVL.

The chain uses TRBV30 and TRBJ2-7, with TRBD1 matching over 7 bases. The length of the CDR3 is 11 residues. V dropped 6 bases and J dropped 3; count of bases not matched to a gene: 2. Germline V lookup: CDR1 GTSNPN, CDR2 SVGIG (reference sequence). The CDR3 sequence is CACGTDYEQYF. The CDR3 nucleotides are TGTGCCTGCGGGACAGACTACGAGCAGTACTTC.

The DNA of the CDR3 is TGTGCCTGGAGTCGTCAGAGCTACAATGAGCAGTTCTTC. As protein: CAWSRQSYNEQFF. The chain links TRBV30 to TRBJ2-1; D remains ambiguous. Germline values: CDR1 GTSNPN, CDR2 SVGIG (reference sequence). CDR3 length: 13 amino acids. Trimming cost V 2 bases and J 3 bases, with 8 bases left between them.

V usage is TRBV19 and J usage is TRBJ2-5; either TRBD1 or TRBD2 may fit D (5 bases each). V was shortened by 1 base and J by 7 bases, with 13 bases between the two germline ends. CDR1 LNHDA and CDR2 SQIVND come from the germline V gene (reference sequence). The CDR3 extends over 14 amino acids. Here the CDR3 DNA reads TGTGCCAGTAGTATAGGGCAGGGTGGGACGACCCAGTACTTC. Its translation: CASSIGQGGTTQYF.

The chain has TRBV19 and TRBJ1-5; D remains unclear. This CDR3 comprises 15 residues. V dropped 5 bases and J dropped 2 bases, with 13 bases sitting between them. Germline V gene sequence: CDR1 LNHDA, CDR2 SQIVND (reference sequence). The CDR3 is CASSWVGKGNQPQHF. The DNA of the CDR3 is TGTGCCAGTAGTTGGGTAGGGAAAGGCAATCAGCCCCAGCATTTT.

The chain's CDR3 is CASSPLAETQYF. CDR3 DNA: TGTGCCAGCAGCCCACTAGCAGAGACCCAGTACTTC. The V and J genes are TRBV7-9 and TRBJ2-5, with D tentatively TRBD2 (6 bases). Trimming removed 5 bases at V and 4 bases at J, with 8 bases between. Germline-derived CDR1 and CDR2 are SEHNR and FQNEAQ (reference sequence). The CDR3 extends over 12 amino acids.

The chain recombines TRBV10-3 with TRBJ2-3; TRBD2 matches at 9 bases. Trimming cost V 9 bases and J 0 bases; bases outside gene matches: 10. The length of the CDR3 is 16 residues. Germline CDR1 and CDR2: ENHRY and SYGVKD. CDR3 loop: CAIGRLAGGSTDTQYF. CDR3 in DNA: TGTGCCATAGGCCGACTGGCGGGAGGGAGCACAGATACGCAGTATTTT.

This chain joins TRBV28 and TRBJ1-2; tentatively, D is TRBD1 (5 bases). V was pared by 2 bases and J by 3 bases, with 13 bases between. CDR3 size: 15 residues. Germline values: CDR1 MDHEN, CDR2 SYDVKM. CDR3 nucleotides: TGTGCCAGCAGTTTAGTATCAGGGTCTGACTATGGCTACACCTTC. Its protein product is CASSLVSGSDYGYTF.

V and J are TRBV10-3 and TRBJ2-7; D might be TRBD1 (6 bases). The V gene's germline CDR1 is ENHRY and CDR2 SYGVKD. V was cut by 5 bases and J by 2 bases, with 13 bases left in between. This CDR3 contains 14 residues. The CDR3 DNA follows: TGTGCCATCAGTCGACAGGTCGAAGCCTACGAGCAGTACTTC. Its protein product is CAISRQVEAYEQYF.

This clone was counted a few times. The chain has TRBV20-1 and TRBJ2-5, with unresolved D. The CDR3 contains 11 residues. Germline V gives CDR1 DFQATT, CDR2 SNEGSKA (reference sequence). The V end was cut by 6 bases, the J end by 7 bases, with 12 bases between. Written as DNA, the CDR3 is TGCAGTGCCCCTCTTAAGGCGACCCAGTACTTC. It translates to CSAPLKATQYF.

This sequence joins TRBV28 and TRBJ1-6, with 10 bases matching TRBD1. This CDR3 region has 15 residues. Unmatched junction bases numbered 11, after V lost 8 bases and J lost 10 bases. Germline values: CDR1 MDHEN, CDR2 SYDVKM. The CDR3 is CASRGLTGGSSPLHF. The CDR3 nucleotides are TGTGCCAGCCGTGGTTTGACAGGGGGCTCATCACCCCTCCACTTT.

The CDR3 region has the DNA TGTGCCAGCAGCCAAGCCATCAGGGGGCAAAATTCACCCCTCCACTTT. Encoded protein: CASSQAIRGQNSPLHF. The gene calls are TRBV3-1 (or the pseudogene TRBV3-2) and TRBJ1-6, with 8 bases matching TRBD1. Trimming at V came to 1 base and at J to 7 bases, leaving 6 bases not matched to a gene. This CDR3 has 16 amino acids. From germline, CDR1 is LGHDT and CDR2 YNNKEL (reference sequence).

This clone was observed a single time. The chain joins TRBV5-4 to TRBJ2-5; a weak D match, TRBD1 (6 bases). Germline V gene data show CDR1 as SGHNT and CDR2 as YYREEE (reference sequence). V was clipped by 0 bases and J by 4 bases, with 10 bases between them. CDR3 length equals 14 residues. CDR3 region: CASSLGQGLETQYF. The CDR3 DNA sequence: TGTGCCAGCAGCTTGGGGCAGGGGCTAGAGACCCAGTACTTC.

The chain has TRBV9 and TRBJ1-3, with TRBD1 matching 8 bases. Germline V gives CDR1 SGDLS, CDR2 YYNGEE. The CDR3 spans 15 residues. V gave up 4 bases and J gave up 3 bases; unmatched junction bases: 6. Here the CDR3 DNA reads TGTGCCAGCAGCCAAACAGGGGGGAGTGGAAACACCATATATTTT. Translated, it gives CASSQTGGSGNTIYF. The full variable domain, with the rest looked up from reference TRBV9 and TRBJ1-3, is DSGVTQTPKHLITATGQRVTLRCSPRSGDLSVYWYQQSLDQGLQFLIQYYNGEERAKGNILERFSAQQFPDLHSELNLSSLELGDSALYFCASSQTGGSGNTIYFGEGSWLTVV.

V is TRBV28 and J is TRBJ2-1; D is unresolved. Germline CDR1 reads MDHEN; CDR2 reads SYDVKM. The CDR3 length is 14 residues. The V gene lost 8 bases and the J gene lost 0 bases, with 11 bases spanning the gap. The CDR3 region is CASGEPYSYNEQFF. For the CDR3, the DNA is TGTGCCAGCGGTGAGCCTTACTCCTACAATGAGCAGTTCTTC.

The V gene is TRBV15, the J gene TRBJ1-5, with D unclear. V was pared by 0 bases and J by 0 bases, with 3 bases between. The CDR3 consists of 14 residues. Germline CDR1 reads LNHNV; CDR2 reads YYDKDF (reference sequence). The CDR3 DNA sequence: TGTGCCACCAGCAGAGATGGTAGCAATCAGCCCCAGCATTTT. Protein product: CATSRDGSNQPQHF. Drawing the rest from reference TRBV15 and TRBJ1-5, the complete variable domain is DAMVIQNPRYQVTQFGKPVTLSCSQTLNHNVMYWYQQKSSQAPKLLFHYYDKDFNNEADTPDNFQSRRPNTSFCFLDIRSPGLGDTAMYLCATSRDGSNQPQHFGDGTRLSIL.

The chain joins TRBV7-8 to TRBJ2-7; a weak D match, TRBD2 (6 bases). The CDR3 is made up of 15 amino acids. V gave up 0 bases and J gave up 0 bases, with 9 bases separating them. The germline CDR1 and CDR2 sequences are SGHVS and FQNEAQ. The CDR3 spells CASSLAAGNSYEQYF. CDR3 bases: TGTGCCAGCAGCTTAGCTGCGGGAAACTCCTACGAGCAGTACTTC.

This clone came up once. The chain joins TRBV6-5 to TRBJ2-7, with D tentatively TRBD1 or TRBD2 (5 bases each). Germline CDR1 is MNHEY and CDR2 is SVGAGI. The V gene lost 4 bases and the J gene lost 3 bases, with 13 bases spanning the gap. The CDR3 extends over 14 amino acids. CDR3 amino acids: CASSSMGPNYEQYF. The CDR3 DNA follows: TGTGCCAGCAGTTCTATGGGACCCAACTACGAGCAGTACTTC.

This sequence joins TRBV7-3 and TRBJ2-1; 10 bases map to TRBD2. CDR1 SGHTA and CDR2 FQGTGA come from the germline V gene. J was trimmed by 2 bases and V by 4 bases; bases with no gene match: 2. CDR3 length: 15 amino acids. The CDR3 DNA follows: TGTGCCAGCAGCTGGACTAGCGGTCCCTACAATGAGCAGTTCTTC. Amino acids: CASSWTSGPYNEQFF.